The 11 T cell receptor beta chains presented below share a single source sample, sequenced in a study of T-cell reconstitution after alpha-beta-depleted transplantation in children. Molecular barcoding with unique molecular identifiers was used for the TCRbeta library. Each CDR3 protein gets one entry after TCRdb re-called the PCR reads with MiXCR. This table has approximately 390,000 distinct CDR3 sequences, 9.5% to 13% appearing once. Sequencing used PBMCs from the stem cell graft donor, obtained from the stem cell graft. The receptors were gathered from a human donor who donated a stem cell graft to a child with acute myeloid leukemia.

The CDR3 region is CASSLVGTGVGGYTF. As DNA, the CDR3 is TGTGCCAGCAGCTTAGTCGGGACCGGGGTAGGAGGCTACACCTTC. The chain uses TRBV7-2 and TRBJ1-2; D is perhaps TRBD1 (5 bases). The V gene lost 1 base and the J gene lost 8 bases, with 17 bases spanning the gap. The germline gives CDR1 SGHTA, CDR2 FQGNSA. CDR3 length equals 15 residues.

This chain links TRBV19 with TRBJ2-1; 14 bases match TRBD2. The germline CDR1 and CDR2 sequences are LNHDA and SQIVND (reference sequence). The trim removed 10 bases at V and 4 bases at J, leaving 15 bases unmatched. The CDR3 covers 18 residues. CDR3 sequence (DNA): TGTGCCACCTCGCTGACTAGCGGGGGGGCCTCAACGTACAATGAGCAGTTCTTC. Protein: CATSLTSGGASTYNEQFF.

This clonotype showed up just a few times. The V call is TRBV4-1, the J call TRBJ1-1; no firm D call. Germline-derived CDR1 and CDR2 are MGHRA and YSYEKL. V lost 0 bases and J lost 8, with 10 bases in between. The CDR3 is 13 amino acids. CDR3 residues: CASSQDNLVEAFF. CDR3 bases: TGCGCCAGCAGCCAAGATAATTTGGTGGAAGCTTTCTTT.

DNA of the CDR3: TGTGCCAGCAGTTACGGCAACAGAGGCGAGACCCAGTACTTC. This translates into CASSYGNRGETQYF. This rearrangement joins TRBV6-5 to TRBJ2-5; D gene unclear. The CDR3 is 14 amino acids. Trimming took 2 bases from V and 5 from J, leaving 12 bases between them. CDR1 is MNHEY and CDR2 is SVGAGI in the germline V gene.

The J gene is TRBJ2-3, the V gene TRBV7-9, with 12 bases identical to TRBD1. After removal of 5 bases from V and 6 bases from J, the junction contained 6 bases not matched to a gene. The CDR3 covers 15 residues. Per germline, CDR1 SEHNR and CDR2 FQNEAQ (reference sequence). CDR3 amino acids: CASSKPGQGADTQYF. The CDR3 bases are TGTGCCAGCAGCAAACCGGGACAGGGGGCGGATACGCAGTATTTT. The whole variable domain, remainder taken from reference TRBV7-9 and TRBJ2-3, is DTGVSQNPRHKITKRGQNVTFRCDPISEHNRLYWYRQTLGQGPEFLTYFQNEAQLEKSRLLSDRFSAERPKGSFSTLEIQRTEQGDSAMYLCASSKPGQGADTQYFGPGTRLTVL.

This clonotype has just a few counts. V usage is TRBV4-2 and J usage is TRBJ2-5, with 8 bases lining up with TRBD2. V trimming: 0 bases; J trimming: 6 bases; junction bases outside the gene matches: 9. Looked up from germline, CDR1 is LGHNA and CDR2 is YNFKEQ. This CDR3 comprises 16 residues. The CDR3 nucleotides are TGTGCCAGCAGCCAAGATCTAGGCGGGGGGTCAAAGACCCAGTACTTC. This encodes CASSQDLGGGSKTQYF.

The sample holds many counts of this clonotype. The chain joins TRBV10-3 to TRBJ1-5; TRBD1 aligns across 9 bases. Trimming at V came to 6 bases and at J to 2 bases, leaving 2 bases not matched to a gene. Germline V lookup: CDR1 ENHRY, CDR2 SYGVKD. This CDR3 is built from 14 residues. The CDR3 spells CAISRTGGNQPQHF. CDR3 DNA sequence: TGTGCCATCAGCCGGACAGGGGGCAATCAGCCCCAGCATTTT.

The chain combines TRBV19 with TRBJ2-2; 7 nucleotides line up with TRBD1. CDR1 and CDR2 from the germline V gene are LNHDA and SQIVND (reference sequence). V shed 4 bases, J shed 5 bases, and the junction held 7 bases outside the gene matches. CDR3 length: 15 residues. The CDR3: CASSTYTGETGELFF. The CDR3 nucleotides read TGTGCCAGTAGTACTTATACAGGGGAAACCGGGGAGCTGTTTTTT.

The V gene is TRBV20-1, the J gene TRBJ2-2; the D is unclear. CDR3 length equals 15 residues. V was clipped by 0 bases and J by 6 bases, with 14 bases between them. Germline V gives CDR1 DFQATT, CDR2 SNEGSKA (reference sequence). The CDR3 here is CSARDFRLAAGELFF. The DNA of the CDR3 is TGCAGTGCTAGAGATTTTAGGCTTGCCGCCGGGGAGCTGTTTTTT.

The rearrangement uses TRBV5-5 and TRBJ2-2; D ambiguous. From germline, CDR1 is SGHKS and CDR2 YYEKEE (reference sequence). This CDR3 comprises 14 residues. Deletions cut 1 base from V and 2 bases from J, with 6 bases between. CDR3 in amino acids: CASSLRYNTGELFF. As DNA, the CDR3 is TGTGCCAGCAGCTTGAGGTATAACACCGGGGAGCTGTTTTTT.

This clonotype was seen ten or more times. This chain links TRBV5-1 with TRBJ1-4; no clear D gene. This CDR3 is built from 14 residues. In germline, CDR1 is SGHRS, CDR2 YFSETQ. V lost 4 bases and J 0 bases, leaving 7 bases between the germline ends. In nucleotides, the CDR3 is TGCGCCAGCAGCGACCCCTCAACTAATGAAAAACTGTTTTTT. Translation gives CASSDPSTNEKLFF.